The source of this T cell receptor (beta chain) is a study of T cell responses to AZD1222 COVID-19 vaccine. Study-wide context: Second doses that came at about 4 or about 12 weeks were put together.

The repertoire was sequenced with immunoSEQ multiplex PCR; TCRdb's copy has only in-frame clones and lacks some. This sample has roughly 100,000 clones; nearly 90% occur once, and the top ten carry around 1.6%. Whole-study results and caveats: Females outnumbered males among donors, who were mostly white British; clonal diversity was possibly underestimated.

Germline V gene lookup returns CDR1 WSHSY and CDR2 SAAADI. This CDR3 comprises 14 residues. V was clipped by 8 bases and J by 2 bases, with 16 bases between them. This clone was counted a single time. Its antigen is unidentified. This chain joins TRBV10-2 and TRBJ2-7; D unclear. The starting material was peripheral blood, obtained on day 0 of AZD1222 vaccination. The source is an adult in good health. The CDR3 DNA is TGCGCCAGCCGACCATGGGCCGCCGCCTACGAGCAGTACTTC. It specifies CASRPWAAAYEQYF.